Listed below are T cell receptor beta chains from one sample, sequenced in a study of T cell responses to AZD1222 COVID-19 vaccine. The method was immunoSEQ multiplex PCR; TCRdb's version includes in-frame clones alone and lacks a portion of them. The sample has roughly 150,000 clones, around nine tenths seen once; the top ten hold 5.5% to 8%. The source was peripheral blood, collected after recovery from COVID-19. These receptors were obtained from an adult who had recovered from COVID-19. CDR3s include the opening cysteine and the closing phenylalanine or tryptophan. A D gene is named only where the DNA matches it firmly. Size is stated for part of the rows, as once, few or many counts, or as a class when the clone is expanded.

D gene,clone size,V gene,J gene,CDR3 protein,CDR3 DNA
.,.,TRBV4-2,TRBJ2-7,CASSQAKVVHYEQYF,TGTGCCAGCAGCCAAGCTAAGGTGGTCCACTACGAGCAGTACTTC
.,.,TRBV14,TRBJ2-3,CASSQVRPGDTQYF,TGTGCCAGCAGCCAAGTTCGACCAGGCGATACGCAGTATTTT
.,.,TRBV7-8,TRBJ2-7,CASSLSSEQYF,TGTGCCAGCAGCCTTAGCTCCGAGCAGTACTTC
TRBD2,.,TRBV6-5,TRBJ2-7,CASRPLAGPYEQYF,TGTGCCAGCAGACCCTTAGCGGGGCCCTACGAGCAGTACTTC
.,.,TRBV7-9,TRBJ1-3,CASSQEAGRVTGNTIYF,TGTGCCAGCAGCCAAGAGGCAGGGAGGGTGACTGGAAACACCATATATTTT
.,.,TRBV10-3,TRBJ1-5,CAISAGAVGNQPQHF,TGTGCCATCAGTGCAGGGGCGGTGGGCAATCAGCCCCAGCATTTT
.,.,TRBV7-9,TRBJ2-1,CASSLQDNNNEQFF,TGTGCCAGCAGCTTACAGGACAATAACAATGAGCAGTTCTTC
.,.,TRBV7-2,TRBJ1-2,CASSSGAFYGYTF,TGTGCCAGCAGCTCAGGCGCCTTCTATGGCTACACCTTC
.,.,TRBV7-2,TRBJ2-3,CASSTHATSDTQYF,TGTGCCAGCAGCACACATGCGACCTCGGATACGCAGTATTTT
.,once,TRBV14,TRBJ1-2,CASSQDGQGALGYTF,TGTGCCAGCAGCCAAGACGGGCAAGGGGCTCTCGGCTACACCTTC
.,.,TRBV19,TRBJ2-6,CASSIVQGNVLTF,TGTGCCAGTAGTATAGTCCAGGGCAACGTCCTGACTTTC
TRBD2,.,TRBV29-1,TRBJ2-7,CSATGTSGSYEQYF,TGCAGCGCTACCGGGACTAGCGGCTCCTACGAGCAGTACTTC
TRBD2,.,TRBV7-9,TRBJ2-7,CASSILERGNPYEQYF,TGTGCCAGCAGCATACTAGAGCGGGGGAACCCCTACGAGCAGTACTTC
.,.,TRBV10-3,TRBJ1-2,CAISENGRTNYGYTF,TGTGCCATCAGTGAGAATGGACGGACAAACTATGGCTACACCTTC
TRBD2,.,TRBV4-3,TRBJ2-3,CASSLFPGTSGGVDTDTQYF,TGCGCCAGCAGCCTATTCCCCGGGACTAGCGGGGGAGTCGACACAGATACGCAGTATTTT
TRBD1,.,TRBV18,TRBJ2-7,CASSGDSRHEQYF,TGTGCCAGCTCGGGGGACAGCCGGCACGAGCAGTACTTC
.,.,TRBV13,TRBJ1-6,CATLNSRSPLHF,TGTGCCACCCTAAACTCCCGTTCACCCCTCCACTTT
TRBD1,.,TRBV19,TRBJ1-2,CASSTAGTGEAYGYTF,TGTGCCAGTAGTACCGCCGGGACAGGGGAGGCCTATGGCTACACCTTC
TRBD1,.,TRBV19,TRBJ1-1,CASKGQGRGNTEAFF,TGTGCCAGTAAAGGACAGGGTCGTGGGAACACTGAAGCTTTCTTT
.,.,TRBV3-1/TRBV3-2,TRBJ1-1,CASSLPDRNTEAFF,TGTGCCAGCAGCCTTCCGGACAGGAACACTGAAGCTTTCTTT